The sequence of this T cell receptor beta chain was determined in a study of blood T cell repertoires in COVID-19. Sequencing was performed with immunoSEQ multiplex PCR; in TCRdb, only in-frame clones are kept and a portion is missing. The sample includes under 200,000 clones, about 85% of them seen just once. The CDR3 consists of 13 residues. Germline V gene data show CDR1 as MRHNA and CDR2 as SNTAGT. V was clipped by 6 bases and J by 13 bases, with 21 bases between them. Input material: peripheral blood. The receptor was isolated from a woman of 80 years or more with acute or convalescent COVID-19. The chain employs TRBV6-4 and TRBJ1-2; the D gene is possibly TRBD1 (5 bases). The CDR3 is CASSLESTGSFTF. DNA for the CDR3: TGTGCCAGCAGCCTAGAGTCTACAGGTTCCTTCACCTTC.